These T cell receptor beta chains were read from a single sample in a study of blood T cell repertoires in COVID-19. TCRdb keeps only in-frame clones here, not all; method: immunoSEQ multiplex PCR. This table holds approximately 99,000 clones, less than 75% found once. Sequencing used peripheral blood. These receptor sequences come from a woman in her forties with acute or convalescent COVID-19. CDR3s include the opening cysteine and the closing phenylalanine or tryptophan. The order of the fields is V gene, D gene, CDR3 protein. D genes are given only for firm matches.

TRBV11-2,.,CASSLDQGQYNEQFF
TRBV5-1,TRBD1,CASSGNLQGGEQYF
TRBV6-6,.,CASSQGMWDNEQFF
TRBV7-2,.,CASSLVGGYNYGYTF
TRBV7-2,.,CASSPRKQVQAFF
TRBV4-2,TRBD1,CASSQEQGAAFF
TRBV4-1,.,CASSPDSFNEKLFF
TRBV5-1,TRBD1,CASSVQGAQDTGELFF
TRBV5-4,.,CASSLRDEDPQYF
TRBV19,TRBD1,CASSTGQVPNQPQHF
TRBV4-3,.,CASSQDPTGTRNEQFF
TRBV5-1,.,CASSSRGGLGANEKLFF
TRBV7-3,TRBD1,CASSPRQGGYSPLHF
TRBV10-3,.,CAISESMGLDTGELFF
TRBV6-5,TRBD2,CASSYWQAGEETQYF
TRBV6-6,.,CASSYPQGDDQGGYTF
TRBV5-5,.,CASSWTWAGELFF
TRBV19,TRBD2,CASSPRGGAGANVLTF
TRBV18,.,CASSQGSPGANVLTF
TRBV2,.,CASGRVSGNTIYF
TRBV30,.,CAWEPGDTEAFF
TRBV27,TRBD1,CASRAFRDSDNYGYTF
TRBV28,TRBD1,CASSFRDRVYEQYF
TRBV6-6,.,CASRLDDNYQPQHF
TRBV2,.,CASSERETGYNEQFF
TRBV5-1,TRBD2,CASSLGTSDTGELFF
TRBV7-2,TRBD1,CASSGQGANFYYF
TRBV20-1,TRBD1,CSASDRDRGRDEQYF
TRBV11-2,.,CASSLESAGEQFF
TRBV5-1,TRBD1,CASSSGQPILAEQYF
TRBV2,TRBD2,CASRAGLAPQETQYF
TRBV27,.,CASSLQGLDNEQFF
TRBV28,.,CASSSPTGISGANVLTF
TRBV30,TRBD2,CAWSSGVLQETQYF
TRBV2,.,CASSPGLNSGNTIYF